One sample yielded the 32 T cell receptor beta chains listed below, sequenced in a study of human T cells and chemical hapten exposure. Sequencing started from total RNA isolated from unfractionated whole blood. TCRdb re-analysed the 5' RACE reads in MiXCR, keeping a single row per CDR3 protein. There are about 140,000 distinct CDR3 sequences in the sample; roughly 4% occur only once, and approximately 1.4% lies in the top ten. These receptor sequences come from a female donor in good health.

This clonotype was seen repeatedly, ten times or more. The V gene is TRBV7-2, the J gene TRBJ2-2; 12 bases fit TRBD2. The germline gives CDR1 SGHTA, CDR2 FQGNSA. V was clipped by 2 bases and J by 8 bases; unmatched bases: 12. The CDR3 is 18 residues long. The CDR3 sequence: CASSLSMLAGGPTGELFF. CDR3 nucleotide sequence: TGTGCCAGCAGCTTAAGCATGCTAGCGGGGGGGCCGACTGGGGAGCTGTTTTTT.

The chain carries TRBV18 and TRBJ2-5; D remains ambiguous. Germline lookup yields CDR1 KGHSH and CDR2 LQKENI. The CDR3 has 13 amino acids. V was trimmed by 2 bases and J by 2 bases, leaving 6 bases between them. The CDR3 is CASSPWRQETQYF. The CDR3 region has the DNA TGTGCCAGCTCACCATGGCGGCAAGAGACCCAGTACTTC. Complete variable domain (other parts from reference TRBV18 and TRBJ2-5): NAGVMQNPRHLVRRRGQEARLRCSPMKGHSHVYWYRQLPEEGLKFMVYLQKENIIDESGMPKERFSAEFPKEGPSILRIQQVVRGDSAAYFCASSPWRQETQYFGPGTRLLVL.

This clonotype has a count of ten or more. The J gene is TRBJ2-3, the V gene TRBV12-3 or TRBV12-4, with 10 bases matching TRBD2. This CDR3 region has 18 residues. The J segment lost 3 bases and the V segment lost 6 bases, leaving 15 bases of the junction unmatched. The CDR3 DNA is TGTGCCAGCAGCCGTTGGACTAGCGGTACATTTGTAACAGATACGCAGTATTTT. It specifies CASSRWTSGTFVTDTQYF.

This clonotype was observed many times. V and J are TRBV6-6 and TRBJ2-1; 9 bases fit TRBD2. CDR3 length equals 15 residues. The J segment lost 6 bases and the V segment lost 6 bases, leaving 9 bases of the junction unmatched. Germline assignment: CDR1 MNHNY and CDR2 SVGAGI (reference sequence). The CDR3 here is CASSLGSGGPNEQFF. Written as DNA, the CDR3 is TGTGCCAGCAGCTTGGGGAGCGGGGGGCCCAATGAGCAGTTCTTC.

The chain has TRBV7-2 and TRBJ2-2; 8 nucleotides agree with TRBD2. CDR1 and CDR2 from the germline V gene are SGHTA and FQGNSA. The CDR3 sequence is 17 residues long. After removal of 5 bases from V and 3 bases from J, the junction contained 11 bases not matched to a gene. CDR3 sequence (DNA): TGTGCCAGCAGCCCCCGGGGGGGGGCCCTCGACACCGGGGAGCTGTTTTTT. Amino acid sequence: CASSPRGGALDTGELFF.

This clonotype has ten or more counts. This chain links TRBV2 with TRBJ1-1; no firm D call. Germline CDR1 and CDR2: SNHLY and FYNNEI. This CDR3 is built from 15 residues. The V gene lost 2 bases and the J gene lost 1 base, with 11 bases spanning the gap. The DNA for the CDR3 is TGTGCCAGCAGTGAATCGGTGCGGCCGAACACTGAAGCTTTCTTT. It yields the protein CASSESVRPNTEAFF.

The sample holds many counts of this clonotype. CDR3 DNA sequence: TGCAGTGCGGAGAGTCCCGGGACAGGGATCGATGAGCAGTTCTTC. Translated, it gives CSAESPGTGIDEQFF. The chain links TRBV20-1 to TRBJ2-1, with 9 bases that match TRBD1. This CDR3 is built from 15 residues. The germline gives CDR1 DFQATT, CDR2 SNEGSKA (reference sequence). V shed 6 bases and J 8 bases; nucleotides not matched to a gene: 14.

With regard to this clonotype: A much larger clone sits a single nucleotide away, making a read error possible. CDR3 sequence (DNA): TGTGCCAGCGGCCAAGATCTACGGGGGGGAACGACAGATACGCAGTATTTT. This translates into CASGQDLRGGTTDTQYF. The chain has TRBV4-2 and TRBJ2-3, with 8 bases matching TRBD2. Per germline, CDR1 LGHNA and CDR2 YNFKEQ. The CDR3 is 17 amino acids.

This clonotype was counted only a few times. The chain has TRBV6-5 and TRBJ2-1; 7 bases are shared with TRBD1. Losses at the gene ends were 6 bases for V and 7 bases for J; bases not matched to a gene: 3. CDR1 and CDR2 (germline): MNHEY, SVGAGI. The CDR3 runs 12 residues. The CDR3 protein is CASSRDRNEQFF. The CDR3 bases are TGTGCCAGCAGCCGGGACAGAAATGAGCAGTTCTTC.

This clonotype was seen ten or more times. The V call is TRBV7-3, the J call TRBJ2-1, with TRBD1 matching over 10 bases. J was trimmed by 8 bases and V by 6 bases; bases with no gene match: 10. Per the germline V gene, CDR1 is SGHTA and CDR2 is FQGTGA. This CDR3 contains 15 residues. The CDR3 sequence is CASSFGGDRGYEQFF. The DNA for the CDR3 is TGTGCCAGCAGTTTTGGGGGGGACAGGGGCTATGAGCAGTTCTTC.

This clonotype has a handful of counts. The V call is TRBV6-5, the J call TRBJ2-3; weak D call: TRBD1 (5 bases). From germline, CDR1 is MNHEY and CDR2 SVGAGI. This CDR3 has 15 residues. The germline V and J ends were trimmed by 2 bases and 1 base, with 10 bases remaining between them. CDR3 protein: CASSYGAGGTDTQYF. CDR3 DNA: TGTGCCAGCAGTTACGGGGCAGGAGGCACAGATACGCAGTATTTT.

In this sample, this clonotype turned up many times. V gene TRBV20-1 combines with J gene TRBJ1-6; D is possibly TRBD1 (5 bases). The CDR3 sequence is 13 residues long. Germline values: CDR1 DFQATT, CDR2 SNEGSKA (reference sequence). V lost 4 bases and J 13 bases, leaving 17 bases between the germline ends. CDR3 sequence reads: CSATRDASRPLHF. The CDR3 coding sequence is TGCAGTGCTACCCGGGACGCCTCGCGCCCCCTCCACTTT.

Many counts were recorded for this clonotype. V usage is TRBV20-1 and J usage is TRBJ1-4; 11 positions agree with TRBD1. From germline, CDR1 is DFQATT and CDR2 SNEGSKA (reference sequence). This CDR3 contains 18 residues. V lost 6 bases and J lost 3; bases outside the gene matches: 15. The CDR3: CSAALTPGQGVANEKLFF. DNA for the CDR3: TGCAGTGCCGCTCTGACTCCGGGACAGGGGGTTGCTAATGAAAAACTGTTTTTT.

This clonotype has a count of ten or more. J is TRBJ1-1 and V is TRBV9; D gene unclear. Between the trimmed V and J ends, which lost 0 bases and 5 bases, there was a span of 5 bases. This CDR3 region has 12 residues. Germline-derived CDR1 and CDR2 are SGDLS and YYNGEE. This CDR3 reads CASSVGETEAFF. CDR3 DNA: TGTGCCAGCAGCGTAGGGGAAACTGAAGCTTTCTTT.

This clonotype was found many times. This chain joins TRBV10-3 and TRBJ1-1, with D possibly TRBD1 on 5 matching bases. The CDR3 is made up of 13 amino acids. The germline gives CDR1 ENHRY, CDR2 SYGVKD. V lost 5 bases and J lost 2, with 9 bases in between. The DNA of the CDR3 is TGTGCCATCAGTTTACAGGATAACACTGAAGCTTTCTTT. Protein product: CAISLQDNTEAFF.

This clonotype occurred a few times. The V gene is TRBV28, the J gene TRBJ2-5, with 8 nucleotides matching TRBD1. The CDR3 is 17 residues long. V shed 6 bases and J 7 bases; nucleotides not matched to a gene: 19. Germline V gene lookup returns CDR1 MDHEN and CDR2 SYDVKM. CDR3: CASSASPRGRRPGTQYF. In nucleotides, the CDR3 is TGTGCCAGCAGCGCTTCCCCCAGGGGGCGTCGTCCAGGGACCCAGTACTTC.

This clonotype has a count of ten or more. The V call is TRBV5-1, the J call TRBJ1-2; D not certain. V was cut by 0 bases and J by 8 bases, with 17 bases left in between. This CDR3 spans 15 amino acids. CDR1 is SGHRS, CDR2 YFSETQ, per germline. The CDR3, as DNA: TGCGCCAGCAGCTTGGCCTGGGAGACCCACGGCGGCTACACCTTC. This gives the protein CASSLAWETHGGYTF.

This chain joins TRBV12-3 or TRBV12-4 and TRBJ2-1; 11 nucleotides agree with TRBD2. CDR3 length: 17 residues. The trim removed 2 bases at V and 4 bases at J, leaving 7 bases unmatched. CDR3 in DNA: TGTGCCAGCAGTTTAAACCTAGGGACTAGCGGTTACAATGAGCAGTTCTTC. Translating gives CASSLNLGTSGYNEQFF.

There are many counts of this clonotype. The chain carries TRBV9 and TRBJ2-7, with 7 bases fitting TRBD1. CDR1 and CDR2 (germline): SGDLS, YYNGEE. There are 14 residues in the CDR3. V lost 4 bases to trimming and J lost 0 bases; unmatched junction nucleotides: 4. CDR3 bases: TGTGCCAGCAGCTTCCGGGACAGCTCCTACGAGCAGTACTTC. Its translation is CASSFRDSSYEQYF.

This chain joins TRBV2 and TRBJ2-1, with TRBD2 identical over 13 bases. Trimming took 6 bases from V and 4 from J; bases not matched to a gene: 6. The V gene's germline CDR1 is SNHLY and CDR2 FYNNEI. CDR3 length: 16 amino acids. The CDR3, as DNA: TGTGCCAGCAGCCTAAAACTAGCGGGGGGGTACAATGAGCAGTTCTTC. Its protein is CASSLKLAGGYNEQFF. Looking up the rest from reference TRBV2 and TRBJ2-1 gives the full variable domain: EPEVTQTPSHQVTQMGQEVILRCVPISNHLYFYWYRQILGQKVEFLVSFYNNEISEKSEIFDDQFSVERPDGSNFTLKIRSTKLEDSAMYFCASSLKLAGGYNEQFFGPGTRLTVL.

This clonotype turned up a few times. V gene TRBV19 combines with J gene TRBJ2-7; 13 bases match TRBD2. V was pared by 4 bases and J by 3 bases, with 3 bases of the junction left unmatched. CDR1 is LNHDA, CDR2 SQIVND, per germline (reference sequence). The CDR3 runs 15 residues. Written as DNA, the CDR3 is TGTGCCAGTAGTAGAGGACTAGCGGGAGTCTACGAGCAGTACTTC. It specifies CASSRGLAGVYEQYF.

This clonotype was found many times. This CDR3 reads CASSPGLAGKQETQYF. As DNA, the CDR3 is TGTGCCAGCAGCCCAGGACTAGCGGGGAAACAAGAGACCCAGTACTTC. The chain joins TRBV13 to TRBJ2-5; 12 positions match TRBD2. This CDR3 spans 16 amino acids. Germline lookup yields CDR1 PRHDT and CDR2 FYEKMQ (reference sequence). V lost 5 bases and J lost 2; bases outside the gene matches: 6.

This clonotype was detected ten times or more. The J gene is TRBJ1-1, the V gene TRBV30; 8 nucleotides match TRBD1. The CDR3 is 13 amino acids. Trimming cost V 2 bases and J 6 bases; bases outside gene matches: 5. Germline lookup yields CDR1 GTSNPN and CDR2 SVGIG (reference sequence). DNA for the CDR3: TGTGCCTGGAGTCCGGGACAGGCACCTGAAGCTTTCTTT. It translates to CAWSPGQAPEAFF. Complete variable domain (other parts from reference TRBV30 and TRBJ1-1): SQTIHQWPATLVQPVGSPLSLECTVEGTSNPNLYWYRQAAGRGLQLLFYSVGIGQISSEVPQNLSASRPQDRQFILSSKKLLLSDSGFYLCAWSPGQAPEAFFGQGTRLTVV.

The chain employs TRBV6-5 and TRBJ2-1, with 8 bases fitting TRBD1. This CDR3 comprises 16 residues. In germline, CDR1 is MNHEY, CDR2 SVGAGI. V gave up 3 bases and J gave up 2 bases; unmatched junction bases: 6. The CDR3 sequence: CASSYYRGAAYNEQFF. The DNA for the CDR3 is TGTGCCAGCAGTTATTACAGGGGGGCAGCCTACAATGAGCAGTTCTTC.

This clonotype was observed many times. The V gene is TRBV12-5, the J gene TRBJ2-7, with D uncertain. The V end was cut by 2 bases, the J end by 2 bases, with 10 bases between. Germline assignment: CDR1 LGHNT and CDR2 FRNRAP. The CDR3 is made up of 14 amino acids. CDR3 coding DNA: TGTGCTAGTGGTTTGTCCGGAAATCCCTACGAGCAGTACTTC. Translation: CASGLSGNPYEQYF.

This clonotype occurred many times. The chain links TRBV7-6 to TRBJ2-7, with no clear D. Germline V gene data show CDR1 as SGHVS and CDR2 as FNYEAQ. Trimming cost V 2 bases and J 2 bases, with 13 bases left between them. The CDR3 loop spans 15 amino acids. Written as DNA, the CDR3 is TGTGCCAGCAGCTTATCTCCGGACCGAACCTACGAGCAGTACTTC. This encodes CASSLSPDRTYEQYF.

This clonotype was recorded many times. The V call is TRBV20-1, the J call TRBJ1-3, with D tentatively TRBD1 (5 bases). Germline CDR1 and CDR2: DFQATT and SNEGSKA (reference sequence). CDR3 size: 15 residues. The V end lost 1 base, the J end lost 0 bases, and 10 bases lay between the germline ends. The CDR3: CSARAPTVSGNTIYF. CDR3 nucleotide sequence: TGCAGTGCTAGAGCCCCGACAGTCTCTGGAAACACCATATATTTT.

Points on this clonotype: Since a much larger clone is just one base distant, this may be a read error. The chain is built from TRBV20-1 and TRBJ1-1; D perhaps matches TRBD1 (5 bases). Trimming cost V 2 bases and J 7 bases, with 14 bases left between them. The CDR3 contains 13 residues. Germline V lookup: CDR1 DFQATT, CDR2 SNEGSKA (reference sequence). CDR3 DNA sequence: TGCAGTGCTAGATTCTTGACAGAGAGTGAAGCTTTCTTT. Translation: CSARFLTESEAFF.

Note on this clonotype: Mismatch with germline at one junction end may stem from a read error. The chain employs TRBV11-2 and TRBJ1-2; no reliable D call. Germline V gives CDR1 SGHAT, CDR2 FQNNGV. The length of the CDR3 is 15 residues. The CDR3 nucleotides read TGTGCCAGCAGCCCCCCATTTAGAAAGAACTATGGCGACACCTTC. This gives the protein CASSPPFRKNYGDTF.

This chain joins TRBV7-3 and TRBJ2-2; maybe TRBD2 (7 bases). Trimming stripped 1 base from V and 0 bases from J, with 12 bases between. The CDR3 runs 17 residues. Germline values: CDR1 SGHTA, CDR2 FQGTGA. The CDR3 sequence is CASSLKGGGPNTGELFF. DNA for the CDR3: TGTGCCAGCAGCTTAAAAGGGGGGGGACCGAACACCGGGGAGCTGTTTTTT. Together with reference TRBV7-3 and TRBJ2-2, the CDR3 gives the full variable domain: GAGVSQTPSNKVTEKGKYVELRCDPISGHTALYWYRQSLGQGPEFLIYFQGTGAADDSGLPNDRFFAVRPEGSVSTLKIQRTERGDSAVYLCASSLKGGGPNTGELFFGEGSRLTVL.

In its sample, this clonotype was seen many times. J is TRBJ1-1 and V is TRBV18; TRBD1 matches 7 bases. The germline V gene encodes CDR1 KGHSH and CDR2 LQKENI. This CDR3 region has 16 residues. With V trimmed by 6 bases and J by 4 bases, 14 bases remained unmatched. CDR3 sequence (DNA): TGTGCCAGCTCCCTACAACGGAAGGGGGCGCCCACTGAAGCTTTCTTT. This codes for CASSLQRKGAPTEAFF.

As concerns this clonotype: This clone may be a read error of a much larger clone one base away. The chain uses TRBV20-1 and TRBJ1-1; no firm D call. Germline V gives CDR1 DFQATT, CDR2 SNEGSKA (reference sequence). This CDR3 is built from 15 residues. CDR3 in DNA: TGCAGAGCTAGAGATGGTAGGGCGAGGATCACTGAAGCTTTCTTT. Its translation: CRARDGRARITEAFF.